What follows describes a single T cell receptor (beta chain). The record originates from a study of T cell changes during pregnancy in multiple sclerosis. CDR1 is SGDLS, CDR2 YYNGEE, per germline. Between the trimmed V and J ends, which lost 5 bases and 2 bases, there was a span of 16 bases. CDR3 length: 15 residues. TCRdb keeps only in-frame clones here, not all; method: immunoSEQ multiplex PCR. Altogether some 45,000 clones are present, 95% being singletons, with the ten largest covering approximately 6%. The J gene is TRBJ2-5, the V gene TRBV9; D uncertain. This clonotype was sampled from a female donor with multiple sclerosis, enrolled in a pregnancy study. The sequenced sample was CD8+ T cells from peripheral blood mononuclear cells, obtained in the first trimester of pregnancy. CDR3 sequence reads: CASSPFGAQQETQYF. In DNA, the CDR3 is TGTGCCAGCAGTCCCTTCGGAGCCCAGCAAGAGACCCAGTACTTC.